The 26 T cell receptor beta chains in this list originate from one sample, sequenced in a study of CD8+CD57+ T cells in acquired aplastic anemia. CDR3 and TCR beta VDJ profiling relied on a genomic DNA template. TCRdb re-analysed the reads in MiXCR, keeping a single row per CDR3 protein. The profile shows about 180,000 distinct CDR3 sequences, 45% to 60% of them singletons. All sequencing subjects had displayed CD8+CD57+ cell expansion on flow cytometry. The sample comprised sorted CD4+, CD8+, or CD8+CD57+ T cells (not recorded which) from PBMCs. These receptors originate from a human donor with aplastic anemia.

This chain joins TRBV5-1 and TRBJ2-7, with TRBD1 matching 8 bases. Germline V CDR1 and CDR2: SGHRS, YFSETQ. V shed 4 bases, J shed 6 bases, and the junction held 3 bases outside the gene matches. The CDR3 is 12 amino acids. The CDR3 spells CASSNGQGEQYF. In DNA, the CDR3 is TGCGCCAGCAGCAACGGACAGGGCGAGCAGTACTTC. The full variable domain, rest sourced from reference TRBV5-1 and TRBJ2-7, is KAGVTQTPRYLIKTRGQQVTLSCSPISGHRSVSWYQQTPGQGLQFLFEYFSETQRNKGNFPGRFSGRQFSNSRSEMNVSTLELGDSALYLCASSNGQGEQYFGPGTRLTVT.

This clonotype was recorded once. A much larger clone differs by one base, so this may be a read error. The gene calls are TRBV6-5 and TRBJ2-7, with 7 bases fitting TRBD1. From germline, CDR1 is MNHEY and CDR2 SVGAGI. CDR3 length: 16 amino acids. DNA of the CDR3: TGTGCCGGCAGTTACTCGGGACAGCAGCAAAGTTACGAGCAGTACTTC. Translating it yields CAGSYSGQQQSYEQYF.

This clonotype was seen a single time. The chain couples TRBV7-9 to TRBJ2-7; no clear D gene. In germline, CDR1 is SEHNR, CDR2 FQNEAQ (reference sequence). CDR3 length: 14 amino acids. V was cut by 1 base and J by 1 base, with 8 bases left in between. The CDR3 reads CASSLGRQSYEQYF. In nucleotides, the CDR3 is TGTGCCAGCAGCTTAGGTAGACAATCCTACGAGCAGTACTTC. Full variable domain (outside the CDR3, taken from reference TRBV7-9 and TRBJ2-7): DTGVSQNPRHKITKRGQNVTFRCDPISEHNRLYWYRQTLGQGPEFLTYFQNEAQLEKSRLLSDRFSAERPKGSFSTLEIQRTEQGDSAMYLCASSLGRQSYEQYFGPGTRLTVT.

This chain connects TRBV6-1 to TRBJ1-2; D possibly corresponds to TRBD1 (6 bases). Trimming removed 2 bases at V and 3 bases at J, with 7 bases between. The CDR3 consists of 13 residues. Germline lookup yields CDR1 MNHNS and CDR2 SASEGT. This CDR3 is CASSEPGDYGYTF. The CDR3 DNA sequence: TGTGCCAGCAGTGAACCAGGGGACTATGGCTACACCTTC.

This clonotype was picked up many times. CDR3 sequence (DNA): TGTGCCAGCAGTGAAGGAGGGGGCCGAATCACAGATACGCAGTATTTT. It yields the protein CASSEGGGRITDTQYF. The chain couples TRBV2 to TRBJ2-3; TRBD1 aligns across 7 bases. This CDR3 has 16 residues. In germline, CDR1 is SNHLY, CDR2 FYNNEI. Trimming cost V 1 base and J 2 bases; bases outside gene matches: 6.

This clonotype was seen repeatedly, ten times or more. This chain uses TRBV4-1 with TRBJ2-2, with unresolved D. The V end was cut by 0 bases, the J end by 2 bases, with 10 bases between. CDR1 is MGHRA and CDR2 is YSYEKL in the germline V gene. There are 16 residues in the CDR3. The CDR3 region has the DNA TGCGCCAGCAGCCAAGAGTTCGTGTCTAACACCGGGGAGCTGTTTTTT. Translating it yields CASSQEFVSNTGELFF.

The table lists this clonotype with many counts. For the CDR3, the DNA is TGTGCCAGCAGCTTTACTGGGAACTATGGCTACACCTTC. Residues: CASSFTGNYGYTF. The chain combines TRBV7-9 with TRBJ1-2, with D unclear. The V gene's germline CDR1 is SEHNR and CDR2 FQNEAQ (reference sequence). The length of the CDR3 is 13 residues. V dropped 3 bases and J dropped 2 bases, with 7 bases sitting between them. Full variable domain (missing parts from reference TRBV7-9 and TRBJ1-2): DTGVSQNPRHKITKRGQNVTFRCDPISEHNRLYWYRQTLGQGPEFLTYFQNEAQLEKSRLLSDRFSAERPKGSFSTLEIQRTEQGDSAMYLCASSFTGNYGYTFGSGTRLTVV.

The chain employs TRBV19 and TRBJ1-1, with TRBD1 identical over 7 bases. CDR3 length equals 11 residues. J was trimmed by 11 bases and V by 4 bases; bases with no gene match: 4. Germline V gene sequence: CDR1 LNHDA, CDR2 SQIVND (reference sequence). CDR3 nucleotides: TGTGCCAGTAGTACGACAGGGACGGCTTTCTTT. It specifies CASSTTGTAFF.

This clonotype was seen ten or more times. The V call is TRBV7-6, the J call TRBJ2-7, with 8 bases that match TRBD1. The V and J ends lost 3 bases and 2 bases, in that order; junction bases with no gene match: 0. The CDR3 contains 13 residues. CDR1 SGHVS and CDR2 FNYEAQ come from the germline V gene. The CDR3 protein is CASSLDRAYEQYF. The CDR3 DNA sequence: TGTGCCAGCAGCTTGGACAGGGCCTACGAGCAGTACTTC.

This clonotype appeared once. This sequence joins TRBV7-6 and TRBJ2-7; 10 bases are a match to TRBD2. There are 13 residues in the CDR3. The V gene end was trimmed by 5 bases and the J gene end by 5 bases; junction bases not matched to a gene: 3. Looked up from germline, CDR1 is SGHVS and CDR2 is FNYEAQ. Here the CDR3 reads CASSPSGGHEQYF. The CDR3 DNA reads TGTGCCAGCAGCCCTAGCGGGGGCCACGAGCAGTACTTC.

At least ten counts were recorded for this clonotype. V is TRBV6-4 and J is TRBJ2-1; D call uncertain. Germline CDR1 and CDR2: MRHNA and SNTAGT. The CDR3 is 14 residues long. V was pared by 2 bases and J by 4 bases, with 9 bases between. In DNA, the CDR3 is TGTGCCAGCAGTGACGGTAACAGATACAATGAGCAGTTCTTC. Its translation is CASSDGNRYNEQFF.

This clonotype was detected ten times or more. The chain is built from TRBV2 and TRBJ2-2; 11 positions agree with TRBD2. The CDR3 is 15 amino acids. Germline V lookup: CDR1 SNHLY, CDR2 FYNNEI. Trimming removed 6 bases from V and 4 bases from J; junction bases left unmatched: 4. This CDR3 is CASSLAGGGTGELFF. The CDR3 DNA follows: TGTGCCAGCAGCCTAGCGGGGGGCGGCACCGGGGAGCTGTTTTTT.

This clonotype was observed many times. The chain has TRBV5-6 and TRBJ2-7; the D gene is possibly TRBD2 (5 bases). CDR1 is SGHDT and CDR2 is YYEEEE in the germline V gene. Between the trimmed V and J ends, which lost 2 bases and 4 bases, there was a span of 19 bases. There are 16 residues in the CDR3. The CDR3 region has the DNA TGTGCCAGCAGCTTCGTCGAGGGTCGAGGTCGTTACGAGCAGTACTTC. It is translated as CASSFVEGRGRYEQYF.

This clonotype was counted many times. CDR3 sequence reads: CASSKYHTNTEAFF. The CDR3 coding sequence is TGTGCCAGCAGCAAATATCACACCAACACTGAAGCTTTCTTT. The chain has TRBV7-9 and TRBJ1-1; D call uncertain. The V end lost 5 bases, the J end lost 2 bases, and 12 bases lay between the germline ends. This CDR3 comprises 14 residues. Germline V CDR1 and CDR2: SEHNR, FQNEAQ (reference sequence).

The chain couples TRBV12-3 or TRBV12-4 to TRBJ2-7; no clear D. The V end lost 6 bases, the J end lost 6 bases, and 9 bases lay between the germline ends. The length of the CDR3 is 11 residues. In DNA, the CDR3 is TGTGCCAGCAGGGGTCGCGGCGAGCAGTACTTC. Translating it yields CASRGRGEQYF.

The chain uses TRBV20-1 and TRBJ2-3; a possible D gene is TRBD2 (6 bases). The CDR3 covers 14 residues. The germline CDR1 and CDR2 sequences are DFQATT and SNEGSKA (reference sequence). V dropped 7 bases and J dropped 4 bases, with 18 bases sitting between them. Written as DNA, the CDR3 is TGCAGTGACTCTCCGGGAGTTAGGGCAGATACGCAGTATTTT. This sequence encodes CSDSPGVRADTQYF.

This clonotype has a handful of counts. This chain connects TRBV29-1 to TRBJ2-1; D is perhaps TRBD1 (5 bases). Germline assignment: CDR1 SQVTM and CDR2 ANQGSEA. V was pared by 4 bases and J by 7 bases, with 11 bases between. The CDR3 is made up of 12 amino acids. The CDR3 nucleotides read TGCAGCGTTGGCCGACAGCCGAATGAGCAGTTCTTC. This gives the protein CSVGRQPNEQFF.

This clonotype came up many times. The chain is built from TRBV20-1 and TRBJ2-1, with TRBD1 identical over 8 bases. The trim removed 6 bases at V and 2 bases at J, leaving 6 bases unmatched. The CDR3 has 14 residues. CDR1 and CDR2 from the germline V gene are DFQATT and SNEGSKA (reference sequence). The CDR3 reads CSATWTGTYNEQFF. The CDR3 coding sequence is TGCAGTGCAACCTGGACAGGGACCTACAATGAGCAGTTCTTC.

This clonotype was counted many times. The gene calls are TRBV19 and TRBJ1-4; 7 bases agree with TRBD1. The CDR3 spans 14 residues. The junction had 3 bases not matched to a gene; V was cut back by 5 bases and J by 3 bases. Germline V gives CDR1 LNHDA, CDR2 SQIVND (reference sequence). This CDR3 reads CASSVQGSNEKLFF. CDR3 DNA sequence: TGTGCCAGTAGTGTACAGGGGTCTAATGAAAAACTGTTTTTT.

This clonotype appeared many times. An end of the junction does not agree with germline; a read error may underlie this. In nucleotides, the CDR3 is TGTGCCAGCAGTTTAGGAGGGGGTGAGCAGTACTTC. Its translation is CASSLGGGEQYF. The rearrangement joins TRBV7-8 to TRBJ2-7; the D gene could be TRBD1 or TRBD2 (6 bases each). Per germline, CDR1 SGHVS and CDR2 FQNEAQ. This CDR3 region has 12 residues.

Comments on this clonotype: A much larger clone lies a single base off, so this may be a read error. CDR3 protein: CASSFRGCSGEQYF. In nucleotides, the CDR3 is TGTGCCAGCAGCTTTAGGGGGTGCAGTGGGGAGCAGTACTTC. The chain employs TRBV5-4 and TRBJ2-7, with D perhaps matching TRBD1 (6 bases). CDR1 and CDR2 (germline): SGHNT, YYREEE (reference sequence). The CDR3 spans 14 residues. The V gene lost 2 bases and the J gene lost 7 bases, with 16 bases spanning the gap.

The genes are TRBV11-1 and TRBJ2-1; TRBD2 matches 9 bases. Germline CDR1 reads SGHAT; CDR2 reads FQDESV (reference sequence). V shed 5 bases and J 4 bases; nucleotides not matched to a gene: 3. The CDR3 has 14 residues. The CDR3 nucleotides read TGTGCCAGCAGCGCGCGGGAGGGTTACAATGAGCAGTTCTTC. Translated, it gives CASSAREGYNEQFF.

The V and J genes are TRBV2 and TRBJ2-1, with 12 bases identical to TRBD2. Germline V gene sequence: CDR1 SNHLY, CDR2 FYNNEI. Unmatched junction bases numbered 3, after V lost 6 bases and J lost 9 bases. The CDR3 spans 13 residues. The CDR3 DNA is TGTGCCAGCAGCCGACTAGCGGGGGTTGAGCAGTTCTTC. This encodes CASSRLAGVEQFF.

In its sample, this clonotype was seen once. The V and J genes are TRBV19 and TRBJ1-1, with D maybe TRBD1 (6 bases). Per the germline V gene, CDR1 is LNHDA and CDR2 is SQIVND (reference sequence). The ends were cut back, 4 bases at V and 4 bases at J, with 13 bases in the middle. CDR3 length: 14 amino acids. This CDR3 reads CASSKDRWGTEAFF. The CDR3 DNA follows: TGTGCCAGTAGTAAGGACAGATGGGGCACTGAAGCTTTCTTT.

V and J are TRBV19 and TRBJ2-7, with TRBD2 as a possible D gene (5 bases). Looked up from germline, CDR1 is LNHDA and CDR2 is SQIVND (reference sequence). V lost 7 bases to trimming and J lost 0 bases, with 19 bases between them. This CDR3 has 16 amino acids. The CDR3 region has the DNA TGTGCCAGTACCCCCTCATCGGGGTTCAGCTCCTACGAGCAGTACTTC. It codes for CASTPSSGFSSYEQYF.

The count of this clonotype is one. Since the CDR3 does not end with the conserved phenylalanine or tryptophan, this likely comes from a read error. As DNA, the CDR3 is TGTGCCAGCACCCCGATGCAGGGAAACACCATATATCTT. Translation gives CASTPMQGNTIYL. The chain uses TRBV2 and TRBJ1-3, with D unclear. CDR1 is SNHLY and CDR2 is FYNNEI in the germline V gene. The CDR3 has 13 residues. Trimming pared 7 bases from V and 4 bases from J, leaving 11 bases between.